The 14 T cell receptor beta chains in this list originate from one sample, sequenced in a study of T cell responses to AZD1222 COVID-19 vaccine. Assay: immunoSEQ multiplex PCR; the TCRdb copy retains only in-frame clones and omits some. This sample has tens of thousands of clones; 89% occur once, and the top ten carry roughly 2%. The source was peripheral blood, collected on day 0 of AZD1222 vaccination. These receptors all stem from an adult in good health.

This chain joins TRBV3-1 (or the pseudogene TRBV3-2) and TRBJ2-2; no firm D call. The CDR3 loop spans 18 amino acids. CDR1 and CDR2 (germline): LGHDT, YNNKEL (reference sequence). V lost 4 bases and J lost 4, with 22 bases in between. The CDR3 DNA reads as TGTGCCAGCAGCCCAGGAGTGGCTGCTTTGTTAGGCACCGGGGAGCTGTTTTTT. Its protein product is CASSPGVAALLGTGELFF.

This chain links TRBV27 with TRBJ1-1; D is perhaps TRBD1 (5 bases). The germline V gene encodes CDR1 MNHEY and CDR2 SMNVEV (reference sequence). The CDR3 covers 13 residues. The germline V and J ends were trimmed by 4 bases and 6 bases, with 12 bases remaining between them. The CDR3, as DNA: TGTGCCAGCAGTTCGACCAGGGTGGCTGAAGCTTTCTTT. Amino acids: CASSSTRVAEAFF.

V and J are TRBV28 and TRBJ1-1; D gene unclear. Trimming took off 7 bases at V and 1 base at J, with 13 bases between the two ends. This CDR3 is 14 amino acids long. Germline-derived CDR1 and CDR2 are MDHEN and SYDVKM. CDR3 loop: CASTLSWENTEAFF. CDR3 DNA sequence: TGTGCCAGCACCCTCAGCTGGGAGAACACTGAAGCTTTCTTT. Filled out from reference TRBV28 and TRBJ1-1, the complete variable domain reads DVKVTQSSRYLVKRTGEKVFLECVQDMDHENMFWYRQDPGLGLRLIYFSYDVKMKEKGDIPEGYSVSREKKERFSLILESASTNQTSMYLCASTLSWENTEAFFGQGTRLTVV.

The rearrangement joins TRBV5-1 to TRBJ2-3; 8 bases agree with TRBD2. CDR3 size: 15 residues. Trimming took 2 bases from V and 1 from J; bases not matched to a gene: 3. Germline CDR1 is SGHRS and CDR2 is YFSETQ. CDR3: CASSFSGSGTDTQYF. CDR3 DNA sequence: TGCGCCAGCAGCTTCAGCGGGAGTGGCACAGATACGCAGTATTTT. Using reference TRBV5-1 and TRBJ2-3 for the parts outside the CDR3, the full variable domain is KAGVTQTPRYLIKTRGQQVTLSCSPISGHRSVSWYQQTPGQGLQFLFEYFSETQRNKGNFPGRFSGRQFSNSRSEMNVSTLELGDSALYLCASSFSGSGTDTQYFGPGTRLTVL.

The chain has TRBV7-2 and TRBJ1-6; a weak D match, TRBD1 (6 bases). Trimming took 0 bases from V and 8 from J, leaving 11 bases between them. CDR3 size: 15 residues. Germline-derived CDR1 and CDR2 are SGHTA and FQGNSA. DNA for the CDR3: TGTGCCAGCAGCTTAGCTGGGCAGGGGTATTCACCCCTCCACTTT. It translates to CASSLAGQGYSPLHF. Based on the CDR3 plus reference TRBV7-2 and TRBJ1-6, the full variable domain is GAGVSQSPSNKVTEKGKDVELRCDPISGHTALYWYRQSLGQGLEFLIYFQGNSAPDKSGLPSDRFSAERTGGSVSTLTIQRTQQEDSAVYLCASSLAGQGYSPLHFGNGTRLTVT.

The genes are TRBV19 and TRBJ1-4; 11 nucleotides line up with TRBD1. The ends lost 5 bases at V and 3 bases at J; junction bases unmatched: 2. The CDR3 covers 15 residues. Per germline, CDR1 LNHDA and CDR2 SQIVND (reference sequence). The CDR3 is CASSGQGAANEKLFF. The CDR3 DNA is TGTGCCAGTAGTGGACAGGGGGCGGCTAATGAAAAACTGTTTTTT.

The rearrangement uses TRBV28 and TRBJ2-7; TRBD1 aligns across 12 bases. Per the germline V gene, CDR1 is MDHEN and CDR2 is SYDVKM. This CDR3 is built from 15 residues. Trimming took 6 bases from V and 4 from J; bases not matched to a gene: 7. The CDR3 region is CASSLGTGGGYEQYF. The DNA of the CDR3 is TGTGCCAGCAGCCTAGGGACAGGGGGCGGGTACGAGCAGTACTTC.

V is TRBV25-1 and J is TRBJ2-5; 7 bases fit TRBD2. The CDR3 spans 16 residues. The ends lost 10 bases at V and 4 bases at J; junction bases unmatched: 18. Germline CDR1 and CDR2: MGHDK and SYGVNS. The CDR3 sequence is CATPSGETYSGETQYF. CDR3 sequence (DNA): TGTGCCACTCCTAGCGGCGAGACATATTCGGGAGAGACCCAGTACTTC. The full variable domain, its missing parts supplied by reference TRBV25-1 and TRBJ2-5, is EADIYQTPRYLVIGTGKKITLECSQTMGHDKMYWYQQDPGMELHLIHYSYGVNSTEKGDLSSESTVSRIRTEHFPLTLESARPSHTSQYLCATPSGETYSGETQYFGPGTRLLVL.

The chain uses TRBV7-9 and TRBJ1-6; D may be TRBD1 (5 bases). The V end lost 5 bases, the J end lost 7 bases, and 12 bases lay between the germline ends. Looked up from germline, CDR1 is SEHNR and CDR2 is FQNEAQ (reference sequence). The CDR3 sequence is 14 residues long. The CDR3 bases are TGTGCCAGCAGCCCCGGGACGGCCAATTCACCCCTCCACTTT. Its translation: CASSPGTANSPLHF. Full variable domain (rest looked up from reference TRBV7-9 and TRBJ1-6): DTGVSQNPRHKITKRGQNVTFRCDPISEHNRLYWYRQTLGQGPEFLTYFQNEAQLEKSRLLSDRFSAERPKGSFSTLEIQRTEQGDSAMYLCASSPGTANSPLHFGNGTRLTVT.

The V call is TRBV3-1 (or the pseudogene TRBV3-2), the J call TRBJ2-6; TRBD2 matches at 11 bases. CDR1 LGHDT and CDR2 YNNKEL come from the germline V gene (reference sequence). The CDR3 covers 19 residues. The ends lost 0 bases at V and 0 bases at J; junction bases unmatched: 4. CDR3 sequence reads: CASSQDRGTSGSGANVLTF. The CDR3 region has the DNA TGTGCCAGCAGCCAAGATAGAGGGACTAGCGGCTCTGGGGCCAACGTCCTGACTTTC.

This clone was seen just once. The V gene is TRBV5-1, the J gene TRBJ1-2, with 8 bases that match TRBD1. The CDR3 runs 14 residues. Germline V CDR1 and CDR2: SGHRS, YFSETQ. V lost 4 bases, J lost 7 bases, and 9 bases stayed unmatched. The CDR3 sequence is CASSLQGQGVGYTF. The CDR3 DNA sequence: TGCGCCAGCAGCCTACAAGGACAGGGTGTTGGCTACACCTTC.

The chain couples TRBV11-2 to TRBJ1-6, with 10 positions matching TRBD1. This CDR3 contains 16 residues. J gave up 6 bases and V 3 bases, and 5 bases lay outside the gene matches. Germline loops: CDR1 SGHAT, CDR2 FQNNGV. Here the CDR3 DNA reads TGTGCCAGCAGCTTCCTGGACAGGGGGATTAATTCACCCCTCCACTTT. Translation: CASSFLDRGINSPLHF.

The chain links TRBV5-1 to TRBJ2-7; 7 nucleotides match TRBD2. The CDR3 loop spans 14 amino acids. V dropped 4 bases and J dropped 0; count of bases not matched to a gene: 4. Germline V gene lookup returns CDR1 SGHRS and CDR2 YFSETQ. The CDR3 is CASSGRGNSYEQYF. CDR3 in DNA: TGCGCCAGCAGCGGGAGGGGTAACTCCTACGAGCAGTACTTC.

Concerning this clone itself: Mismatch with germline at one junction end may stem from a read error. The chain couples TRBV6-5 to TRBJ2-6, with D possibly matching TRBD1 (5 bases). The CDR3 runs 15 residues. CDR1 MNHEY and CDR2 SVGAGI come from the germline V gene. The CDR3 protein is CASSYQGSGANVLTF. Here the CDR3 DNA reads TGTGCTAGCAGTTACCAGGGCTCTGGGGCCAACGTCCTGACTTTC.